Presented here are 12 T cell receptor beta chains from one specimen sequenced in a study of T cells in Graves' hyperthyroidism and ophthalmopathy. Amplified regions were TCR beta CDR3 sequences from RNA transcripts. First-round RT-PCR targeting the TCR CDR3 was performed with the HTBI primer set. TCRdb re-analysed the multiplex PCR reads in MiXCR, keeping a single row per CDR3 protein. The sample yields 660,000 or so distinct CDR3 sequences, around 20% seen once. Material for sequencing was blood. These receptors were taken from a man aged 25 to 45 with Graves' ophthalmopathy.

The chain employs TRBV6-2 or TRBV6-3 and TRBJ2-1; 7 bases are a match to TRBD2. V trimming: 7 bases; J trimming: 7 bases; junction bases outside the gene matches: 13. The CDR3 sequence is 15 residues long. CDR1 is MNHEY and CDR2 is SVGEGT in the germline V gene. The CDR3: CASTRGGGRVNEQFF. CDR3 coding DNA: TGTGCCAGCACCCGCGGAGGCGGGAGAGTGAATGAGCAGTTCTTC.

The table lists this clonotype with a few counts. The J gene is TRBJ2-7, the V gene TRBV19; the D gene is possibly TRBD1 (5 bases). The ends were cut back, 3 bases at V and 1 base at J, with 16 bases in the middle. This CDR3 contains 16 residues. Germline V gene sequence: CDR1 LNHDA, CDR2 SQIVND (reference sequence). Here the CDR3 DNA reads TGTGCCAGTAGTATCCGAGGAATGGGGCGATCCTACGAGCAGTACTTC. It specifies CASSIRGMGRSYEQYF. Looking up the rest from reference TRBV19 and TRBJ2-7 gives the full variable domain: DGGITQSPKYLFRKEGQNVTLSCEQNLNHDAMYWYRQDPGQGLRLIYYSQIVNDFQKGDIAEGYSVSREKKESFPLTVTSAQKNPTAFYLCASSIRGMGRSYEQYFGPGTRLTVT.

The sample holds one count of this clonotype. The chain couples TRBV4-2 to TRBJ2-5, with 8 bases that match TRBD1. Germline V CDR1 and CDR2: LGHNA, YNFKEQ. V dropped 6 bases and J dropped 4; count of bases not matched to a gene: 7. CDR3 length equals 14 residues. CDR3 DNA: TGTGCCAGCAGTTACGGACAGGGAGCAGAGACCCAGTACTTC. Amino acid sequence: CASSYGQGAETQYF.

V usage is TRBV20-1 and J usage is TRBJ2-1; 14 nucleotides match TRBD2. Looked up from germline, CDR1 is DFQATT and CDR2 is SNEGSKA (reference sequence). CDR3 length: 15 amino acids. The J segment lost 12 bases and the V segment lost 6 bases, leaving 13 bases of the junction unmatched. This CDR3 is CSAEHGTSGSGGQFF. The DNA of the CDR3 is TGCAGTGCAGAACACGGGACTAGCGGGAGTGGGGGGCAGTTCTTC.

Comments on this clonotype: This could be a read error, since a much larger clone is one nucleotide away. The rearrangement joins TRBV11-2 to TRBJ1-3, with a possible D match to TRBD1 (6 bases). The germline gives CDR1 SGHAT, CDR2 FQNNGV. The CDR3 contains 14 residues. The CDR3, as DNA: TGTGCCGGAAAACGAGGGGGTATCGGAAACGCCATATATTTT. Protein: CAGKRGGIGNAIYF.

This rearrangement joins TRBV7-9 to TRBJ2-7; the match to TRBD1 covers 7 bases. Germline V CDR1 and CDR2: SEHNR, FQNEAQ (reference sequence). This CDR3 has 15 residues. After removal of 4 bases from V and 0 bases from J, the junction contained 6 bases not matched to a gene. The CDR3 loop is CASSSYGTDSYEQYF. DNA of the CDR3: TGTGCCAGCAGCTCGTACGGGACAGACTCCTACGAGCAGTACTTC.

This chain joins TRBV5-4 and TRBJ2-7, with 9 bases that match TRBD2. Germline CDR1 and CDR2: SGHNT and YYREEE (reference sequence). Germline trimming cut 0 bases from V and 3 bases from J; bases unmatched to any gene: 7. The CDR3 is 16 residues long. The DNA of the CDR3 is TGTGCCAGCAGCTTGGAGGGTAGCGGGAGTTTCTACGAGCAGTACTTC. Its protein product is CASSLEGSGSFYEQYF. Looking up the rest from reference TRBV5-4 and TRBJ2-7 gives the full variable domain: ETGVTQSPTHLIKTRGQQVTLRCSSQSGHNTVSWYQQALGQGPQFIFQYYREEENGRGNFPPRFSGLQFPNYSSELNVNALELDDSALYLCASSLEGSGSFYEQYFGPGTRLTVT.

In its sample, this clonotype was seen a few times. CDR3 protein: CASSQVGQEYEQYF. CDR3 sequence (DNA): TGTGCCAGCAGCCAAGTGGGACAGGAGTACGAGCAGTACTTC. This chain uses TRBV3-1 with TRBJ2-7; 8 bases are a match to TRBD1. CDR1 is LGHDT, CDR2 YNNKEL, per germline (reference sequence). Trimming cost V 1 base and J 4 bases; bases outside gene matches: 3. The CDR3 sequence is 14 residues long.

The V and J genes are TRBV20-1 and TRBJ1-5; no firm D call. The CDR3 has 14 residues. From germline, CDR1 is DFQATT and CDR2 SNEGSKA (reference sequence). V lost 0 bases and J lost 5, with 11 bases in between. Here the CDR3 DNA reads TGCAGTGCTAGAGAGCAGGCTTTTCATCAGCCCCAGCATTTT. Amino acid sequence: CSAREQAFHQPQHF.

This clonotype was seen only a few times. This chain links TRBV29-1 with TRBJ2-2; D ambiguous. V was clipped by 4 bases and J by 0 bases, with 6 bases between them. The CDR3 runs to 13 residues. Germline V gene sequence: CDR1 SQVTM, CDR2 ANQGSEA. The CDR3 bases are TGCAGCGTTGGTTCAACGAACACCGGGGAGCTGTTTTTT. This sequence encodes CSVGSTNTGELFF.

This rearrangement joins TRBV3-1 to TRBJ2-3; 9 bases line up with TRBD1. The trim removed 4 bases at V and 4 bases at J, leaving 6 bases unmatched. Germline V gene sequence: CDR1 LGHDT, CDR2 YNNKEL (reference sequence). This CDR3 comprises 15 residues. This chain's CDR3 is CASSLDRGFSDTQYF. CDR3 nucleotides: TGTGCCAGCAGCCTGGACAGGGGATTTTCAGATACGCAGTATTTT.

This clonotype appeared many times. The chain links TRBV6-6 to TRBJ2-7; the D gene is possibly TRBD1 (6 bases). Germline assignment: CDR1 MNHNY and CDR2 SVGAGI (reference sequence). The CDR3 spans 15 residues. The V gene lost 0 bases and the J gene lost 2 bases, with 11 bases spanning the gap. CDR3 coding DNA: TGTGCCAGCAGTTACTCGGACAGATCGGCCTACGAGCAGTACTTC. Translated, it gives CASSYSDRSAYEQYF.